The entry that follows covers one T cell receptor beta chain sequence. The antigen is not known. These data are taken from a study of cytomegalovirus exposure and HLA in healthy donors. Whole-study findings and limits: In vitro data verified a few CMV-associated chains as specific for CMV antigens.

Researchers ran the PCR with 60 Vbeta and 13 Jbeta primers. Using immunoSEQ multiplex PCR, the repertoire was profiled, and TCRdb retains in-frame clones only, with some absent. The sample consists of under 150,000 clones, 70% to 80% of them appearing once. With V trimmed by 4 bases and J by 6 bases, 7 bases remained unmatched. CDR3 length: 15 amino acids. Germline V lookup: CDR1 SGHTA, CDR2 FQGTGA. This receptor was obtained from a woman aged 55-75 years in good health and CMV-seropositive. The chain uses TRBV7-3 and TRBJ2-1; 9 bases match TRBD2. What was sequenced was PBMCs. This CDR3 is CASSSGAGGLNEQFF. CDR3 DNA: TGTGCCAGCAGCTCGGGGGCGGGGGGGCTCAATGAGCAGTTCTTC.